This record concerns one TCR beta chain sequence. What it binds is unknown. Possible read error: a much larger clone is one base away. CDR3 length equals 15 residues. V gave up 0 bases and J gave up 4 bases, with 11 bases separating them. Germline CDR1 is SGDLS and CDR2 is YYNGEE. The sample belongs to a study of metastatic and nonmetastatic thyroid tumors. About the study: Comparison of repertoires was carried out across blood and tumor or nodule tissue from malignant and benign thyroid patients.

Not a single patient had been given any form of treatment at any point before undergoing thyroid surgery. Study-wide points: Significantly higher TCR beta diversity was reportedly seen in malignant thyroid tumors than benign nodules, in blood and tumor.

Per the authors' pipeline: In papillary thyroid cancer, a distant-metastasis classifier was built using CDR3 differences across clinicopathological groups. MiXCR was used by TCRdb to re-call the PCR reads. TCRdb's processing, not the authors', yielded these V and J calls. The sample contains 33,000 or so clones, roughly 6.8% of which appear only once. The rearrangement links TRBV9 to TRBJ2-1; D possibly corresponds to TRBD2 (5 bases). Source material: blood. This clonotype was obtained from a female donor with papillary thyroid cancer or a benign thyroid nodule (not recorded which). Some clones in this sample may be carry-over from other donors' samples. CDR3 DNA sequence: TGTGCCAGCAGCGTAGATATCGGGGTTTACAATGAGCAGTTCTTC. It yields the protein CASSVDIGVYNEQFF.